This T cell receptor (beta chain) was recorded in a study of blood T cell repertoires in COVID-19. Sequenced by immunoSEQ multiplex PCR; TCRdb stores in-frame clones only, minus some. The table lists around 200,000 clones, roughly 90% of them singletons. The J segment lost 0 bases and the V segment lost 0 bases, leaving 8 bases of the junction unmatched. Germline CDR1 SGDLS, CDR2 YYNGEE. The CDR3 sequence is 17 residues long. This sequence originates from a woman aged 25 to 39 who had been exposed to COVID-19. V gene TRBV9 combines with J gene TRBJ2-7, with 8 bases aligning to TRBD2. The source material was PBMCs or T cells enriched from blood (not recorded which). The CDR3 region is CASSVGIETSVSYEQYF. CDR3 nucleotide sequence: TGTGCCAGCAGCGTAGGAATTGAGACTAGCGTCTCCTACGAGCAGTACTTC.